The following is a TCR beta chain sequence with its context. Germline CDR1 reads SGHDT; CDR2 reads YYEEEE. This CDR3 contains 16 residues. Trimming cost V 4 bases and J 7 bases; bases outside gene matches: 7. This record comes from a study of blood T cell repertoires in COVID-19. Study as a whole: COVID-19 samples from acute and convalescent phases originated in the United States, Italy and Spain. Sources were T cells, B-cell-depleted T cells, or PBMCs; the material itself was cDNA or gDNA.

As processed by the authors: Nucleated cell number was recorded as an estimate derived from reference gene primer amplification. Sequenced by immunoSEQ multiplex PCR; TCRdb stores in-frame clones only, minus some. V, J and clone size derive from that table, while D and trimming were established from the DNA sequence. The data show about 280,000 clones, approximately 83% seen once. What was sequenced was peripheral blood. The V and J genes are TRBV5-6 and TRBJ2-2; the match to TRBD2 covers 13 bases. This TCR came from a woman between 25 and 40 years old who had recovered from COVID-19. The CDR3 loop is CASSLGLAGVYGELFF. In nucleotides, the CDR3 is TGTGCCAGCAGCCTCGGACTAGCGGGAGTTTACGGGGAGCTGTTTTTT.